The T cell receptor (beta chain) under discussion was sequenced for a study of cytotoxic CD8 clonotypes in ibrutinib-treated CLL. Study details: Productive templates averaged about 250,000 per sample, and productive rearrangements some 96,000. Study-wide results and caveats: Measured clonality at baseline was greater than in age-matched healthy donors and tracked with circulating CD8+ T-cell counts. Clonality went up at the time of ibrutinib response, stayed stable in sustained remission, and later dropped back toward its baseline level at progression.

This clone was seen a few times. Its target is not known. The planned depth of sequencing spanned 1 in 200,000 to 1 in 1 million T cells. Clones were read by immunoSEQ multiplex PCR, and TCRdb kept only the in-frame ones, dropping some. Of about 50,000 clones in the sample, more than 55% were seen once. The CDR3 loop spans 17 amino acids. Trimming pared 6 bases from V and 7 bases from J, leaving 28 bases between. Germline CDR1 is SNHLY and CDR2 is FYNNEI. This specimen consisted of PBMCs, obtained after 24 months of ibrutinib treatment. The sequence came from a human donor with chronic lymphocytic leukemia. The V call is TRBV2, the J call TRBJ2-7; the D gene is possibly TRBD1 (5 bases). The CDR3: CASRTPQGRGSTGEQYF. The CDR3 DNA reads TGTGCCAGCAGGACGCCCCAGGGAAGGGGCTCTACGGGTGAGCAGTACTTC.